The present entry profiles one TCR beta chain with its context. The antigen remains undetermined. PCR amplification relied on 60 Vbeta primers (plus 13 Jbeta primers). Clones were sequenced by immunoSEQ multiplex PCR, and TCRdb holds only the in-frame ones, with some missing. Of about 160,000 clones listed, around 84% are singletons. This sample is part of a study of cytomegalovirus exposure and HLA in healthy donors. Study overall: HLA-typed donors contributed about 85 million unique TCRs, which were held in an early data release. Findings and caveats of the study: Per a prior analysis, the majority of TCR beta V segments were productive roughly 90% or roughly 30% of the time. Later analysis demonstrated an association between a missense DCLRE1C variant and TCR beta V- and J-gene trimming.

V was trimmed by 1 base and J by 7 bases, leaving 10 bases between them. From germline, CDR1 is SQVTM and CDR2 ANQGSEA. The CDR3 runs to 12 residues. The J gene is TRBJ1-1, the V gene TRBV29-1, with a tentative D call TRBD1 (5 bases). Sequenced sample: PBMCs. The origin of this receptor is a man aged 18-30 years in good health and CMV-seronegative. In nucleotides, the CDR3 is TGCAGCGTTGAAGGCAGGGAAAGTGAAGCTTTCTTT. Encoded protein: CSVEGRESEAFF.